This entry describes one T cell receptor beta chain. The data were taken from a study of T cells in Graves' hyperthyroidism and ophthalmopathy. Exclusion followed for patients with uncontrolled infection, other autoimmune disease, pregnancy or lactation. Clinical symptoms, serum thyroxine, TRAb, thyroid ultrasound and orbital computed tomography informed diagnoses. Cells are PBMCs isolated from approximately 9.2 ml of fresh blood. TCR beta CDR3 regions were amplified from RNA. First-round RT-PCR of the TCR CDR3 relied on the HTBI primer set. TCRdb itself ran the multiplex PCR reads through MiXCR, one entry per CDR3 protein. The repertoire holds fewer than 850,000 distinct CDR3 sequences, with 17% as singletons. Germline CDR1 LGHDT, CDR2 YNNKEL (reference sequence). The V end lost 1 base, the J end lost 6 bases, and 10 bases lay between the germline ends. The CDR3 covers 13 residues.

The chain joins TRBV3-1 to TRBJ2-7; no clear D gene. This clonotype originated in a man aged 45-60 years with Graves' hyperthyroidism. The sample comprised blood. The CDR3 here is CASSQGGTLEQYF. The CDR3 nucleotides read TGTGCCAGCAGCCAAGGAGGCACCCTCGAGCAGTACTTC.